This record looks at one T cell receptor (beta chain) sequence and its context. Original data processing: Estimates of nucleated cell counts were drawn from the amplification of reference gene primers. Only in-frame clones appear in the TCRdb table, and some are missing; sequencing was by immunoSEQ multiplex PCR. V, J and clone size reflect that table, while D and trimming were determined from the DNA. The table lists roughly 10,000 clones, roughly four fifths of them singletons, with roughly 34% in the top ten. The data were obtained in a study of blood T cell repertoires in COVID-19. Study at large: Specimens from acute and convalescent COVID-19 originated in the United States, Italy and Spain.

Germline assignment: CDR1 SEHNR and CDR2 FQNEAQ (reference sequence). CDR3 length: 15 amino acids. Trimming removed 3 bases from V and 4 bases from J, with 14 bases in between. The rearrangement joins TRBV7-9 to TRBJ2-3; D is unresolved. Sequences were obtained from peripheral blood. This sequence originates from a human donor in a cohort sampled during active COVID-19. DNA of the CDR3: TGTGCCAGCAGCTTCAAATTCGGAGCTGCAGATACGCAGTATTTT. This sequence encodes CASSFKFGAADTQYF.